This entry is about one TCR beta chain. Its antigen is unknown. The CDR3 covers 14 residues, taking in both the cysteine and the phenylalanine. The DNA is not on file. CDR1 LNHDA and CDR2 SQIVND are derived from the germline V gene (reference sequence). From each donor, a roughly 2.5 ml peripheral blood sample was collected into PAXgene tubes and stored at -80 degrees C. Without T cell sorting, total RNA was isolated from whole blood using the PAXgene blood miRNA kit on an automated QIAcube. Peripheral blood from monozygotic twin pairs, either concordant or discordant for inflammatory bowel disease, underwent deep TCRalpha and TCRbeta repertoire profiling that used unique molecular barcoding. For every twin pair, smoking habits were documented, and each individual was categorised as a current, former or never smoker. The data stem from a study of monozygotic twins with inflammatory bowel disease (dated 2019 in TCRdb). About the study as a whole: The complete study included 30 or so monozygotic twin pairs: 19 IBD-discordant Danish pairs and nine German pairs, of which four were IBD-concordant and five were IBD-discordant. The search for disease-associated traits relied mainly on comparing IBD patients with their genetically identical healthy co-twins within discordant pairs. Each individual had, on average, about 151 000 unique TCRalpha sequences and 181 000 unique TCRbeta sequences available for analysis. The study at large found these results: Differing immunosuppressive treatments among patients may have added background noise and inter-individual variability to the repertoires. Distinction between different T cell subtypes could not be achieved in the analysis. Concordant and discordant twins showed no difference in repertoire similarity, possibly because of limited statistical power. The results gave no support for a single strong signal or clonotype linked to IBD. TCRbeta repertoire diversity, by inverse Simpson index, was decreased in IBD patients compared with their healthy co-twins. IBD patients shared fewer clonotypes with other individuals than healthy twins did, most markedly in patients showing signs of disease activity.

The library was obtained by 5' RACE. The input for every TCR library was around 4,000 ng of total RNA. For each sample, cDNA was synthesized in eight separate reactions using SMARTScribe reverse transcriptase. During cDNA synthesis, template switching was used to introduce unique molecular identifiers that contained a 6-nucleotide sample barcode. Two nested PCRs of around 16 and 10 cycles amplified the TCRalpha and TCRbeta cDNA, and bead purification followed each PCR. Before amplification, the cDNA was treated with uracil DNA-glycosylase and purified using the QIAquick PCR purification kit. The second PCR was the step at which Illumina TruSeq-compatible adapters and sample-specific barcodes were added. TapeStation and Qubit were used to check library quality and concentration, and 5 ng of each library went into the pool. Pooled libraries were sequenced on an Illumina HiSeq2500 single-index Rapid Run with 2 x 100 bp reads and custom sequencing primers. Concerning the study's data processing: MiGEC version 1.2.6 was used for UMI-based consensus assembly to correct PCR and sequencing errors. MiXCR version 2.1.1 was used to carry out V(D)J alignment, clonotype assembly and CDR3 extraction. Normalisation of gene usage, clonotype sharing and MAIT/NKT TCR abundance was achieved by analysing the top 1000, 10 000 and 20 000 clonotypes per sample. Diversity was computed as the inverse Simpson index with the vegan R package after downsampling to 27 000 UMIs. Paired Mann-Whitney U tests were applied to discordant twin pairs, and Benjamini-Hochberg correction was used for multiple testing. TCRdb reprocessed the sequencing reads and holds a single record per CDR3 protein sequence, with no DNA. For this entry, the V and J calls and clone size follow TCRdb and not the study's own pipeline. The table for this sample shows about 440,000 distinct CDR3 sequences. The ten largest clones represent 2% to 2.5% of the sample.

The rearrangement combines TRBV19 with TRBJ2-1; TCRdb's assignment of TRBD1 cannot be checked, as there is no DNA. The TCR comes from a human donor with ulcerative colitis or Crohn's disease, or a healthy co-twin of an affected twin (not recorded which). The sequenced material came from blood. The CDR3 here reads CASSISGAYNEQFF.